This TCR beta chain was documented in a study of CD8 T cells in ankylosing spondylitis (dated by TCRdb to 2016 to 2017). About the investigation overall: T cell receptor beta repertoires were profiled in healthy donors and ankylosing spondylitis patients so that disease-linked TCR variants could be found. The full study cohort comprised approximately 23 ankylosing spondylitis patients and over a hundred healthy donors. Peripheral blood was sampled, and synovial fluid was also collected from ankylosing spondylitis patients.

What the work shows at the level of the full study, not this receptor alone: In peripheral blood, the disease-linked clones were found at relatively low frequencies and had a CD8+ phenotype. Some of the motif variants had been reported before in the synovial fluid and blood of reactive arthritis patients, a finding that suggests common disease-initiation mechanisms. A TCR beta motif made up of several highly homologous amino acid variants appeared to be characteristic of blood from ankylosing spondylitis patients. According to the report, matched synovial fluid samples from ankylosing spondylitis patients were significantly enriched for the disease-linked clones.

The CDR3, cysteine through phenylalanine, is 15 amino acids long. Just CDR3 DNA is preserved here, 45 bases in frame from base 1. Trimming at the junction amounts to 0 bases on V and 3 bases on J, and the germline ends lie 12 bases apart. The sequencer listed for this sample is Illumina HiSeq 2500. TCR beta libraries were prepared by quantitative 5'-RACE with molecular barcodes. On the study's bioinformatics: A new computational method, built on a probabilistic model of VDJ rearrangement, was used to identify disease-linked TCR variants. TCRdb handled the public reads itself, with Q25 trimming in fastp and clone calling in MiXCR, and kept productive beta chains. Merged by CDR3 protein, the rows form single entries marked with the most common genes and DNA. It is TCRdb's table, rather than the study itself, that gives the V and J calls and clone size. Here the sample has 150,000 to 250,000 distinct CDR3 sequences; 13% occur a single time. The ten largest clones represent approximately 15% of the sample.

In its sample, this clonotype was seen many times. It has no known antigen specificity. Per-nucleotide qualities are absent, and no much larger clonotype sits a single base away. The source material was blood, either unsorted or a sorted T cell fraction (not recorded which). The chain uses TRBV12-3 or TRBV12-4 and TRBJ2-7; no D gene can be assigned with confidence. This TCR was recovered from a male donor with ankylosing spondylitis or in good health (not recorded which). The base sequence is TGTGCCAGCAGTTTAGCGCTTACGGTTAACTACGAGCAGTACTTC. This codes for CASSLALTVNYEQYF.